What follows describes a single T cell receptor (beta chain). Antigen: not known. The entry originates in a study of T cell responses to AZD1222 COVID-19 vaccine. Using immunoSEQ multiplex PCR, the repertoire was profiled, and TCRdb retains in-frame clones only, with some absent. The sample lists about 100,000 clones, about 87% occurring once. Study observations and caveats: Donors were mostly white British, more females; clonal diversity possibly underestimated.

This TCR derives from an adult in good health. The sequences come from peripheral blood, collected on day 0 of AZD1222 vaccination.

The CDR3, as DNA: TGTGCCAGCAGTCCCGGACAGGGCAACACTGAAGCTTTCTTT. Translating gives CASSPGQGNTEAFF. The V call is TRBV28, the J call TRBJ1-1, with TRBD1 identical over 8 bases. CDR1 and CDR2 from the germline V gene are MDHEN and SYDVKM. CDR3 length: 14 residues. V lost 5 bases to trimming and J lost 2 bases; unmatched junction nucleotides: 4.